Below are 22 T cell receptor beta chains sequenced from a single sample in a study of T cell responses to AZD1222 COVID-19 vaccine. Produced via immunoSEQ multiplex PCR; TCRdb's table is partial and in-frame only. This table holds fewer than 150,000 clones, 65% to 90% found once. Sequenced material: peripheral blood, taken on day 0 of AZD1222 vaccination. The receptors derive from an adult in good health.

V usage is TRBV7-9 and J usage is TRBJ1-2, with no clear D. The V end lost 7 bases, the J end lost 5 bases, and 11 bases lay between the germline ends. This CDR3 comprises 12 residues. Germline values: CDR1 SEHNR, CDR2 FQNEAQ (reference sequence). In nucleotides, the CDR3 is TGTGCCAGCACCCCCCTAAATTATGGCTACACCTTC. Translated: CASTPLNYGYTF.

In its sample, this clone was seen a few times. V is TRBV30 and J is TRBJ1-1; maybe TRBD1 (5 bases). CDR3 length: 16 residues. The germline gives CDR1 GTSNPN, CDR2 SVGIG (reference sequence). V lost 5 bases to trimming and J lost 0 bases, with 19 bases between them. The CDR3: CAWRPMGLSMNTEAFF. The CDR3 nucleotides read TGTGCCTGGCGCCCGATGGGACTGAGCATGAACACTGAAGCTTTCTTT.

Regarding this clone: Other DNA sequences in the sample encode the same CDR3. The V gene is TRBV30, the J gene TRBJ2-5, with D maybe TRBD2 (5 bases). This CDR3 is built from 12 residues. Trimming took off 0 bases at V and 5 bases at J, with 7 bases between the two ends. In germline, CDR1 is GTSNPN, CDR2 SVGIG (reference sequence). CDR3 amino acids: CAWSVPGETQYF. The DNA of the CDR3 is TGTGCCTGGAGTGTGCCGGGGGAGACCCAGTACTTC. The whole variable domain, remainder taken from reference TRBV30 and TRBJ2-5, is SQTIHQWPATLVQPVGSPLSLECTVEGTSNPNLYWYRQAAGRGLQLLFYSVGIGQISSEVPQNLSASRPQDRQFILSSKKLLLSDSGFYLCAWSVPGETQYFGPGTRLLVL.

V gene TRBV5-6 combines with J gene TRBJ1-2; D remains unclear. Germline lookup yields CDR1 SGHDT and CDR2 YYEEEE. V was clipped by 0 bases and J by 7 bases, with 7 bases between them. The length of the CDR3 is 12 residues. CDR3 nucleotides: TGTGCCAGCAGCTTGGCGTTAGGTGGCTACACCTTC. Amino acids: CASSLALGGYTF.

The V call is TRBV5-1, the J call TRBJ2-3; 7 bases are shared with TRBD2. J gave up 4 bases and V 4 bases, and 24 bases lay outside the gene matches. The CDR3 spans 20 residues. CDR1 SGHRS and CDR2 YFSETQ come from the germline V gene. The DNA of the CDR3 is TGCGCCAGCAGCCGACCCGCGAGCGGGGCGGGACTCGAGATCTCAGATACGCAGTATTTT. It yields the protein CASSRPASGAGLEISDTQYF.

The J gene is TRBJ2-3, the V gene TRBV4-1, with D possibly TRBD1 on 5 matching bases. V was clipped by 0 bases and J by 0 bases, with 13 bases between them. Germline V gives CDR1 MGHRA, CDR2 YSYEKL. The CDR3 has 17 residues. The CDR3: CASSQEPTVTSTDTQYF. As DNA, the CDR3 is TGCGCCAGCAGCCAAGAACCGACAGTTACTAGCACAGATACGCAGTATTTT.

This clone was counted only a few times. The chain links TRBV30 to TRBJ2-2; 8 positions agree with TRBD2. V trimming: 2 bases; J trimming: 4 bases; junction bases outside the gene matches: 9. The CDR3 runs to 16 residues. Looked up from germline, CDR1 is GTSNPN and CDR2 is SVGIG (reference sequence). CDR3 coding DNA: TGTGCCTGGAGTCGAAGCGGGAGCCCGTTCACCGGGGAGCTGTTTTTT. Translating it yields CAWSRSGSPFTGELFF.

In nucleotides, the CDR3 is TGTGCCTGGAGCCCTTTACAGGGGACTGGAAACACCATATATTTT. It is translated as CAWSPLQGTGNTIYF. The chain couples TRBV30 to TRBJ1-3; 7 bases align to TRBD1. The CDR3 runs to 15 residues. CDR1 is GTSNPN and CDR2 is SVGIG in the germline V gene (reference sequence). V was clipped by 3 bases and J by 2 bases; unmatched bases: 7.

This clone was recorded a few times. The rearrangement joins TRBV5-1 to TRBJ2-6; 12 bases map to TRBD1. This CDR3 comprises 18 residues. The germline gives CDR1 SGHRS, CDR2 YFSETQ. Trimming at V came to 0 bases and at J to 4 bases, leaving 5 bases not matched to a gene. CDR3 bases: TGCGCCAGCAGCTTGGAGGGACAGGGGGCATTAGGGGCCAACGTCCTGACTTTC. This gives the protein CASSLEGQGALGANVLTF.

This clone occurred once. This chain links TRBV6-4 with TRBJ2-1; 8 bases are a match to TRBD2. The germline gives CDR1 MRHNA, CDR2 SNTAGT. This CDR3 contains 17 residues. J was trimmed by 5 bases and V by 2 bases; bases with no gene match: 11. CDR3 sequence: CASSDGNSGIGHNEQFF. Written as DNA, the CDR3 is TGTGCCAGCAGTGACGGGAATAGCGGGATCGGCCACAATGAGCAGTTCTTC.

This clone was seen once. The J gene is TRBJ1-2, the V gene TRBV9; no definite D call. Germline assignment: CDR1 SGDLS and CDR2 YYNGEE. V was clipped by 2 bases and J by 8 bases, with 7 bases between them. The CDR3 has 11 residues. The CDR3 reads CASSVGRGYTF. CDR3 bases: TGTGCCAGCAGCGTTGGGAGGGGCTACACCTTC.

This chain connects TRBV5-1 to TRBJ1-3; 7 bases are shared with TRBD1. The CDR3 contains 14 residues. V gave up 1 base and J gave up 3 bases; unmatched junction bases: 1. CDR1 is SGHRS, CDR2 YFSETQ, per germline. CDR3 sequence (DNA): TGCGCCAGCAGCTTGACAGGGGATGGAAACACCATATATTTT. It yields the protein CASSLTGDGNTIYF.

The chain links TRBV10-2 to TRBJ1-2, with D tentatively TRBD1 (5 bases). The germline V gene has CDR1 WSHSY and CDR2 SAAADI. V lost 8 bases and J 2 bases, leaving 9 bases between the germline ends. The CDR3 is 12 residues long. The DNA of the CDR3 is TGCGCCAGCTCCGGGGCCAACTATGGCTACACCTTC. It codes for CASSGANYGYTF.

This sequence joins TRBV27 and TRBJ1-1, with 7 bases matching TRBD1. Trimming removed 1 base from V and 1 base from J; junction bases left unmatched: 9. The CDR3 runs 17 residues. Germline loops: CDR1 MNHEY, CDR2 SMNVEV (reference sequence). The CDR3 bases are TGTGCCAGCAGTTTATACCTAACAGGGGTGGGGAACACTGAAGCTTTCTTT. Translated: CASSLYLTGVGNTEAFF.

The J gene is TRBJ2-7, the V gene TRBV4-2; no clear D. The CDR3 runs 11 residues. Germline loops: CDR1 LGHNA, CDR2 YNFKEQ. V shed 0 bases and J shed 5 bases, with 2 bases lying between them. The CDR3 nucleotides read TGTGCCAGCAGCCAAGAAAACGAGCAGTACTTC. This encodes CASSQENEQYF.

The chain carries TRBV28 and TRBJ2-3; a weak D match, TRBD1 (6 bases). The germline V and J ends were trimmed by 8 bases and 0 bases, with 15 bases remaining between them. The CDR3 sequence is 15 residues long. Germline V gene lookup returns CDR1 MDHEN and CDR2 SYDVKM. The CDR3 bases are TGTGCCAGCGACTCCGGACAGCCAAGCACAGATACGCAGTATTTT. This codes for CASDSGQPSTDTQYF.

This clone was detected only once. The chain links TRBV4-2 to TRBJ2-6; the match to TRBD2 covers 10 bases. Germline CDR1 is LGHNA and CDR2 is YNFKEQ. The CDR3 has 18 amino acids. The V gene end was trimmed by 0 bases and the J gene end by 0 bases; junction bases not matched to a gene: 2. CDR3 loop: CASSQEQRGGSGANVLTF. The DNA for the CDR3 is TGTGCCAGCAGCCAAGAGCAGCGGGGGGGCTCTGGGGCCAACGTCCTGACTTTC.

The DNA of the CDR3 is TGTGCCAGCAGTTTAAACCCTCGTGAGCAGTTCTTC. Its translation is CASSLNPREQFF. The chain uses TRBV28 and TRBJ2-1; no clear D. Per the germline V gene, CDR1 is MDHEN and CDR2 is SYDVKM. V was cut by 2 bases and J by 9 bases, with 8 bases left in between. The CDR3 loop spans 12 amino acids.

V is TRBV6-2 or TRBV6-3 and J is TRBJ2-7; 10 bases agree with TRBD2. Looked up from germline, CDR1 is MNHEY and CDR2 is SVGEGT. V shed 0 bases, J shed 2 bases, and the junction held 1 base outside the gene matches. There are 15 residues in the CDR3. The CDR3 nucleotides are TGTGCCAGCAGTTACTCAGCGGGGGGGACCTACGAGCAGTACTTC. Translated: CASSYSAGGTYEQYF.

This CDR3 reads CASSSWGQGLGGYTF. The CDR3 coding sequence is TGTGCCAGCAGTTCGTGGGGGCAGGGCTTGGGCGGCTACACCTTC. The chain has TRBV28 and TRBJ1-2, with D possibly being TRBD1 (6 bases). This CDR3 comprises 15 residues. Germline V gives CDR1 MDHEN, CDR2 SYDVKM. Trimming left V 4 bases short and J 8 bases short, with 20 bases between.

The chain employs TRBV7-9 and TRBJ2-1, with D possibly being TRBD2 (6 bases). Per germline, CDR1 SEHNR and CDR2 FQNEAQ (reference sequence). The CDR3 loop spans 15 amino acids. V lost 5 bases and J lost 2, with 13 bases in between. DNA of the CDR3: TGTGCCAGCAGCCCCTTCGGGGGAGCCTACAATGAGCAGTTCTTC. It is translated as CASSPFGGAYNEQFF.

The chain employs TRBV27 and TRBJ1-2; TRBD1 matches 7 bases. Germline V gives CDR1 MNHEY, CDR2 SMNVEV (reference sequence). CDR3 length: 17 amino acids. J lost 4 bases, V lost 2 bases, and 13 bases had no gene match. The chain's CDR3 is CASSLRQGGAPFYGYTF. Here the CDR3 DNA reads TGTGCCAGCAGTTTACGGCAGGGGGGGGCCCCCTTCTATGGCTACACCTTC.